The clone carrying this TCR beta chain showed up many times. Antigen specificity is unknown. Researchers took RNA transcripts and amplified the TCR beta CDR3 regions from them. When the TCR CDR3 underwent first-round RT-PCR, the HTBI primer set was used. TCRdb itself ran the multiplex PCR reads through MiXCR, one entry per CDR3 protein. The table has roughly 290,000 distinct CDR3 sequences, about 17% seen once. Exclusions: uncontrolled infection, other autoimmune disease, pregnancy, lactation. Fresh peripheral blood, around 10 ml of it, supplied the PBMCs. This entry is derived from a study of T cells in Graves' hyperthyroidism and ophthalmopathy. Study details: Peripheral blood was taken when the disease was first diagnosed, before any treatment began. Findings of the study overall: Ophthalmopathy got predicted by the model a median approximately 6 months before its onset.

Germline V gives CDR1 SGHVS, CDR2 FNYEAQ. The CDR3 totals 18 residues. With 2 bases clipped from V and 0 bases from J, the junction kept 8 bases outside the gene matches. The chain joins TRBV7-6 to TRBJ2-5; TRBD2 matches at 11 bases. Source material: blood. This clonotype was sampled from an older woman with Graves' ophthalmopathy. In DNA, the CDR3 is TGTGCCAGCAGCTTAACCGGGACTAGCGGAGGGTACCAAGAGACCCAGTACTTC. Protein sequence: CASSLTGTSGGYQETQYF.